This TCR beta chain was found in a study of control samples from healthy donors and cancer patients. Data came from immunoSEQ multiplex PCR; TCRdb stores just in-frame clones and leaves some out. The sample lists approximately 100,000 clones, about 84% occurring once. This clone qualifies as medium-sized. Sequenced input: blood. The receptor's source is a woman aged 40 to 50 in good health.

The CDR3, as DNA: TGTGCCTGGAGTCGGACAGGAACACCTGAAGCTTTCTTT. It specifies CAWSRTGTPEAFF. The chain recombines TRBV30 with TRBJ1-1; 7 nucleotides align to TRBD1. The trim removed 2 bases at V and 6 bases at J, leaving 6 bases unmatched. This CDR3 spans 13 amino acids. Per the germline V gene, CDR1 is GTSNPN and CDR2 is SVGIG (reference sequence).